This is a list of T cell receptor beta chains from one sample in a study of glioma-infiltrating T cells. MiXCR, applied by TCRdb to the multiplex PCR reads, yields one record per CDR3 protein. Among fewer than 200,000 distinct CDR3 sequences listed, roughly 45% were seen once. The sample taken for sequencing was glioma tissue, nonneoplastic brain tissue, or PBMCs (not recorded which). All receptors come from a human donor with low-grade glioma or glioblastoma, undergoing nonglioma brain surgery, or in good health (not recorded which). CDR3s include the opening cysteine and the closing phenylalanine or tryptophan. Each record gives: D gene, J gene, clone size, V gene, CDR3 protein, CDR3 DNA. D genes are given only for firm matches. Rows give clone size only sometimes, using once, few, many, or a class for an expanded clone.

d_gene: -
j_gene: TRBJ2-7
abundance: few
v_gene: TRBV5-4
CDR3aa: CASSRSTGYEQYF
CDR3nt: TGTGCCAGCAGCCGATCCACAGGGTACGAGCAGTACTTC

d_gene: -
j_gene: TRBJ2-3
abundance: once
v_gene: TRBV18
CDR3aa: CASSHELTDRYLTDTQYF
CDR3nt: TGTGCCAGCTCCCACGAATTGACGGACCGATATCTCACAGATACGCAGTATTTT

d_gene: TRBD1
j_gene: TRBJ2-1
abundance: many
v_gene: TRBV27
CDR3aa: CASSLGTGRNEQFF
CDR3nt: TGTGCCAGCAGCCTAGGGACAGGGAGAAATGAGCAGTTCTTC

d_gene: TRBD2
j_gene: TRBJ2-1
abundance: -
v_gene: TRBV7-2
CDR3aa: CASSSGGFLGGPGEQFF
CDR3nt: TGTGCCAGCAGCTCGGGCGGGTTTTTGGGAGGGCCGGGAGAGCAGTTCTTC

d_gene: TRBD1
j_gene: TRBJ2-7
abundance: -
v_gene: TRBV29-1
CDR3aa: CSGAGTGDYEQYF
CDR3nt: TGCAGCGGAGCCGGGACAGGGGATTACGAGCAGTACTTC

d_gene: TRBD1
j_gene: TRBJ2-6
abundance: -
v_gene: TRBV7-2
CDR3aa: CASSLGSRQQGASVLTF
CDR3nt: TGTGCCAGCAGCTTAGGATCTCGGCAACAGGGGGCCAGCGTCCTGACTTTC

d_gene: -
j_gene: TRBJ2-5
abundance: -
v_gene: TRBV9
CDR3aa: CASSLRAPPEATQYF
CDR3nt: TGTGCCAGCAGCCTCCGTGCCCCCCCGGAAGCGACCCAGTACTTC

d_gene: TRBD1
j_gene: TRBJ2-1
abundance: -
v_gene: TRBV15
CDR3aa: CATSILGQGEHDEQFF
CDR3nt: TGTGCCACCAGCATCCTGGGACAGGGTGAACACGATGAGCAGTTCTTC

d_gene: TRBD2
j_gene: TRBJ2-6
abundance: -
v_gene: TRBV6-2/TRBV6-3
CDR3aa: CASSTIAGVHSGANVLTF
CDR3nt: TGTGCCAGCAGCACCATAGCGGGAGTCCACTCTGGGGCCAACGTCCTGACTTTC

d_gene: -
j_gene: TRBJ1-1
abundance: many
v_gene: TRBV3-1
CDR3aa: CASSQDLNTEAFF
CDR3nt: TGTGCCAGCAGCCAAGATTTGAACACTGAAGCTTTCTTT

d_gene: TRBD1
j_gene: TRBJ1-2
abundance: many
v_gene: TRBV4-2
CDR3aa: CASSQTGTGNYGYTF
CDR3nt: TGTGCCAGCAGCCAAACCGGGACAGGGAACTATGGCTACACCTTC

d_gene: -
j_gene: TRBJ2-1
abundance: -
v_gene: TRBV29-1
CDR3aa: CSLDRNEQFF
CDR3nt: TGCAGCTTAGACCGCAATGAGCAGTTCTTC

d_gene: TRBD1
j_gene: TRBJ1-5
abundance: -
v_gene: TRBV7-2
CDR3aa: CASTSDRRQPQHF
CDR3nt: TGTGCCAGCACCTCGGACAGGCGTCAGCCCCAGCATTTT

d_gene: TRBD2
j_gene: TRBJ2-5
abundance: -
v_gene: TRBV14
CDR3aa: CASSQRLAPETQYF
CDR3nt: TGTGCCAGCAGCCAAAGACTAGCCCCGGAGACCCAGTACTTC

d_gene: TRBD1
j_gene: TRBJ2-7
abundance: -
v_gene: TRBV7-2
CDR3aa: CASRGTGEENEQYF
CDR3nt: TGTGCCAGCAGGGGGACAGGGGAAGAGAACGAGCAGTACTTC

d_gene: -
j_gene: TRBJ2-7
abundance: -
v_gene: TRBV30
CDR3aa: CAWRGGSYEQYF
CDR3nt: TGTGCCTGGAGGGGCGGCTCCTACGAGCAGTACTTC

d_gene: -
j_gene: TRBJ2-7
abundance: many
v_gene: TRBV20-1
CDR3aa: CSAQVGVYEQYF
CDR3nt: TGCAGTGCCCAAGTTGGGGTCTACGAGCAGTACTTC

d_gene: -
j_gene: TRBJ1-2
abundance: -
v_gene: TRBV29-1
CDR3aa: CSVGGRHDYGYTF
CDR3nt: TGCAGCGTTGGAGGACGACATGACTATGGCTACACCTTC

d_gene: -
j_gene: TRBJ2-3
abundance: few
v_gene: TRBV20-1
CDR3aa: CSSSNLWSADTQYF
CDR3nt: TGCAGTTCGTCTAATTTGTGGTCGGCAGATACGCAGTATTTT

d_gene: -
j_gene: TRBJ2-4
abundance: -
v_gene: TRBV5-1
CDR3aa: CASSLTGPVVAKNIQYF
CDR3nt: TGCGCCAGCAGCTTAACAGGGCCAGTTGTAGCCAAAAACATTCAGTACTTC

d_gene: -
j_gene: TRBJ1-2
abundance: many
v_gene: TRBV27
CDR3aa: CASSLSGGGNYGYTF
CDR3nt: TGTGCCAGCAGTTTATCAGGGGGGGGCAACTATGGCTACACCTTC

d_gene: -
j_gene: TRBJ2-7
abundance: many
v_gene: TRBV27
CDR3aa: CASSPLGHSYEQYF
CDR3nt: TGTGCCAGCAGTCCGCTCGGGCACTCCTACGAGCAGTACTTC

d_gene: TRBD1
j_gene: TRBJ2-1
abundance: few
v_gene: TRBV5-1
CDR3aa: CASSISGTGGNEQFF
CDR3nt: TGCGCCAGCAGCATCTCCGGGACAGGGGGGAATGAGCAGTTCTTC

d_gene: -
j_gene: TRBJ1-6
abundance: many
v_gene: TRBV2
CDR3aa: CASSESGDSPLHF
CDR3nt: TGTGCCAGCAGTGAGTCGGGGGATTCACCCCTCCACTTT

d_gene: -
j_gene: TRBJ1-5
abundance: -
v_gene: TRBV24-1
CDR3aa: CATSHPGDDGPQHF
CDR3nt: TGTGCCACCAGTCACCCAGGGGATGATGGGCCCCAGCATTTT

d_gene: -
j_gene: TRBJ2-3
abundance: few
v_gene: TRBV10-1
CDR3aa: CASSEENTQYF
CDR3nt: TGCGCCAGCAGTGAGGAGAATACGCAGTATTTT

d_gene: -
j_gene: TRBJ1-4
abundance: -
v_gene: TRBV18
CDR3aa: CASSPGSAEEKLFF
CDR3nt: TGTGCCAGCTCACCAGGGTCGGCCGAAGAAAAACTGTTTTTT

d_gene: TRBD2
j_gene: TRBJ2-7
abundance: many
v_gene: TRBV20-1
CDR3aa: CSAIWPGLATEQYF
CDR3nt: TGCAGTGCTATCTGGCCGGGACTAGCGACCGAGCAGTACTTC

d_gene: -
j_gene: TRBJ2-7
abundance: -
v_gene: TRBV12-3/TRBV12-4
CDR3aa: CASTVGQGYEQYF
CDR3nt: TGTGCCAGCACGGTGGGGCAAGGCTACGAGCAGTACTTC

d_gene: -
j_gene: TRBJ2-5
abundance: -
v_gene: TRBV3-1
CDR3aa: CASGQVENQYF
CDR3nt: TGTGCCAGCGGCCAAGTCGAGAACCAGTACTTC

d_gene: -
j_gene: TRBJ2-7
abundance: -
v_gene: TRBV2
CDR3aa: CDSRGLGLEQYF
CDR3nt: TGTGACAGCCGTGGGCTGGGGCTAGAGCAGTACTTC

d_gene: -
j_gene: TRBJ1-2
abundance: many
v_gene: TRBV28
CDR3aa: CASRLGGGAYGYTF
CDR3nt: TGTGCCAGCAGGCTTGGCGGGGGTGCCTATGGCTACACCTTC

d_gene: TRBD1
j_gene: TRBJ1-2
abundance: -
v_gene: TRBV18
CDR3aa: CASSFAHSGGLNYGYTF
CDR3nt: TGTGCCAGCTCCTTCGCCCATTCAGGGGGTTTGAACTATGGCTACACCTTC

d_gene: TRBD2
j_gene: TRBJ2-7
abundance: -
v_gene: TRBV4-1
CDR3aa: CASSQVASGMLYEQYF
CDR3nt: TGCGCCAGCAGCCAAGTGGCGAGCGGGATGCTCTACGAGCAGTACTTC

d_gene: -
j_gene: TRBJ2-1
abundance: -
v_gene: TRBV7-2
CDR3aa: CASRVAASSYNEQLF
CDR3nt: TGTGCCAGCCGAGTAGCGGCTAGCTCCTACAATGAGCAGCTCTTC

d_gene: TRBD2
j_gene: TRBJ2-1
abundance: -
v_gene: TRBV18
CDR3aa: CASSPRLAVSSYNEQFF
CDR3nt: TGTGCCAGCTCACCCCGCCTAGCGGTCAGCTCCTACAATGAGCAGTTCTTC

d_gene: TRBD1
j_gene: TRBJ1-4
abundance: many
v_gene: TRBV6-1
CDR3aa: CASSRPPGQATNEKLFF
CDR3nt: TGTGCCAGCAGTCGGCCTCCAGGACAGGCAACTAATGAAAAACTGTTTTTT

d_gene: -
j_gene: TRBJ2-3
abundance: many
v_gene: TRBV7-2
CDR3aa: CASSLAVGPQYF
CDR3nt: TGTGCCAGCAGCTTAGCGGTAGGCCCACAGTATTTT

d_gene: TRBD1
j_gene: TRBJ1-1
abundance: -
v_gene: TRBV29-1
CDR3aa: CSLDRGGDTEAFF
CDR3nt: TGCAGCCTCGACAGGGGTGGGGACACTGAAGCTTTCTTT

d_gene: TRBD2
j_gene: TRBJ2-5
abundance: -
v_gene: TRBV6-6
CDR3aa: CASSYSTLAVDETQYF
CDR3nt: TGTGCCAGCAGTTACTCGACACTAGCGGTTGACGAGACCCAGTACTTC

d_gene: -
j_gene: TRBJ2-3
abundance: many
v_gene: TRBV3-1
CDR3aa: CASSREDTQYF
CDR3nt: TGTGCCAGCAGCCGGGAAGATACGCAGTATTTT

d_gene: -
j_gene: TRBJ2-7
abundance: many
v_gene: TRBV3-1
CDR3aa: CASSSTVSLGGQYF
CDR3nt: TGTGCCAGCAGCTCGACAGTATCCCTTGGTGGGCAGTACTTC

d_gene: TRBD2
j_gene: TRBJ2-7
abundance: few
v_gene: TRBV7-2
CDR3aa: CASSLETSGNVFYEQYF
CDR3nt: TGTGCCAGCAGCTTAGAAACTAGCGGGAATGTTTTCTACGAGCAGTACTTC

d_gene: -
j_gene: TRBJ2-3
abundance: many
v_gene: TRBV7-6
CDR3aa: CASSSLAAQPGDTQYF
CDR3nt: TGTGCCAGCAGCTCTCTAGCAGCCCAACCGGGGGATACGCAGTATTTT

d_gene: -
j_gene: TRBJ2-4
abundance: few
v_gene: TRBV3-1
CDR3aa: CASSHSPGDLNIQYF
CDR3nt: TGTGCCAGCAGCCATTCCCCGGGAGATTTAAACATTCAGTACTTC

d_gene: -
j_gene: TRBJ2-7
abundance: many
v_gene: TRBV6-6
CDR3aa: CASSYLGTYEQYF
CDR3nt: TGTGCCAGCAGTTACCTAGGAACCTACGAGCAGTACTTC

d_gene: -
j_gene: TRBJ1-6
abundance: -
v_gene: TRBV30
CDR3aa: CAWSVNSPLHF
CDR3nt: TGTGCCTGGAGCGTTAATTCACCCCTCCACTTT

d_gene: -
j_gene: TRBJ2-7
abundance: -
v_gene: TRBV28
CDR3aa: CASSRRSPYQQYF
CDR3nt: TGTGCCAGCAGTCGGCGGTCTCCCTACCAGCAGTACTTC

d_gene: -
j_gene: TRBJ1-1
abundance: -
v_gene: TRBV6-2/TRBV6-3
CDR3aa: CASRLDRSLNTKAFF
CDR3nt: TGTGCCAGCAGACTAGACAGAAGTTTGAACACTAAAGCTTTCTTT

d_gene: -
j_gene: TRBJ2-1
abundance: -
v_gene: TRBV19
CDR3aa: CASSGTRQGREQFF
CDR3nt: TGTGCCAGTAGTGGAACCCGCCAGGGGCGTGAGCAGTTCTTC

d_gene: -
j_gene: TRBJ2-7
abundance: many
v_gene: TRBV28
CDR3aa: CASSVPGLDEQYF
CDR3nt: TGTGCCAGCAGTGTGCCCGGGTTAGACGAGCAGTACTTC

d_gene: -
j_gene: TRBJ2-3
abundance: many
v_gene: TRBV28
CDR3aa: CASSFPGGAGADTQYF
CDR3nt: TGTGCCAGCAGTTTCCCGGGCGGAGCGGGCGCAGATACGCAGTATTTT

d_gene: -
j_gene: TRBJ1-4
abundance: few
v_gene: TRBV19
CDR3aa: CASSGITATNEKLFF
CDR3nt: TGTGCCAGTAGTGGAATCACTGCAACTAATGAAAAACTGTTTTTT

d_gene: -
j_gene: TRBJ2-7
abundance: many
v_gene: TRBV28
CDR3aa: CASSASGPEQYF
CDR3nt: TGTGCCAGCAGTGCGTCAGGGCCCGAGCAGTACTTC

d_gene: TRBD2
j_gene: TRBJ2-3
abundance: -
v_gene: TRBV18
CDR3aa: CASSPLRSAGGPRDTQYF
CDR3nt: TGTGCCAGCTCACCACTCCGGTCGGCGGGAGGGCCGAGAGATACGCAGTATTTT

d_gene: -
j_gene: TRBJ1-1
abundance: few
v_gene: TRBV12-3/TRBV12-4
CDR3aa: CASSFGLNTEAFF
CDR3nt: TGTGCCAGCAGTTTCGGGCTGAACACTGAAGCTTTCTTT

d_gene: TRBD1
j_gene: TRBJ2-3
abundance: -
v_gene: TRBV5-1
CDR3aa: CASGTGTTDRQYF
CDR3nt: TGCGCCAGCGGGACAGGGACCACAGATAGGCAGTATTTT